Listed below are T cell receptor beta chains from one sample, sequenced in a study of graft-versus-host responses after intestinal transplantation. Profiled with immunoSEQ multiplex PCR; TCRdb holds only in-frame clones, not every one. The data hold around 30,000 clones, with 85% to 95% observed a single time. The sequencing used PBMCs, collected around 70 days after intestinal transplant. All receptors derive from a human patient who received an intestinal transplant, so some T cells may come from the graft donor. CDR3s include the opening cysteine and the closing phenylalanine or tryptophan. Each record gives: clone size, V gene, CDR3 protein. Where a row states a size, it is once, few, many or the class of an expanded clone; other rows omit it.

>.|TRBV18
CASSGTGELFF
>.|TRBV30
CAWSVGGSNYGYTF
>.|TRBV27
CASSPGGTGSYEQYF
>.|TRBV28
CASSFTGQETQYF
>.|TRBV23-1
CASSQSAEGQGAGEQYF
>.|TRBV19
CASSIRVTSNQPQHF
>.|TRBV5-1
CASRRGNEKLFF
>.|TRBV18
CASSPGLAGVADTQYF
>.|TRBV6-5
CASSYFRTGAYEQYF
>.|TRBV9
CASSAPLGTSNTGELFF
>.|TRBV27
CASSYSGPSSYEQYF
>.|TRBV12-5
CASGLITGGQPQHF
>.|TRBV6-5
CASSYSLTGPYEQYF
>.|TRBV5-6
CASSWAGVQPQHF
>.|TRBV19
CAGWERANEKLFF
>.|TRBV19
CASSDSGNQPQHF
>.|TRBV6-4
CASSDSSGGPDTQYF
>once|TRBV4-1
CASSLGLAGGSEQYF
>.|TRBV6-5
CATQTGGIQETQYF
>.|TRBV28
CASSVGGQPYNEQFF
>.|TRBV27
CASSLSPRGATEAFF
>.|TRBV28
CAAKLGRRNSPLHF
>.|TRBV7-8
CASSPLRVGYEQYF
>.|TRBV19
CASSPAGGSDTQYF
>.|TRBV30
CAWNKGTTREQYF
>once|TRBV19
CASSIFGGTGSYEQYF
>.|TRBV28
CASSSGTGNEAFF
>.|TRBV5-4
CASSSRDRVYEQYF
>.|TRBV6-5
CASSYSIVDEQFF
>.|TRBV27
CASSLRRHYGYTF
>.|TRBV7-9
CASSSSGLNEQFF
>.|TRBV30
CAWSVGQGYEQYF
>.|TRBV19
CASSTDSYNEQFF
>.|TRBV18
CASSLGFGENTEAFF
>.|TRBV27
CASSSYDVEGPYGYTF
>.|TRBV28
CASSFFRLAGGDEQFF
>.|TRBV6-5
CASSRQGSNQPQHF
>.|TRBV4-1
CASSQVGTRIYEQYF
>.|TRBV2
CASTPTGSEAFF
>.|TRBV5-6
CASSQQGDYGYTF
>.|TRBV7-9
CASSRWGQLHGYTF
>.|TRBV5-5
CASSFAASLPLNSYEQYF
>few|TRBV27
CASSSSLRPYYEQYF
>.|TRBV27
CASSFRGRYGYTF
>.|TRBV5-4
CASSFPWGEQYF
>.|TRBV30
CAWNTGDRTIQGYTF
>few|TRBV4-2
CASSPRTDYGYTF
>.|TRBV4-1
CASSQDGPGYGYTF
>.|TRBV4-1
CASSPTNTGELFF
>.|TRBV7-6
CASSLEPITPLHF
>.|TRBV7-9
CASATGGERWYPGELFF
>.|TRBV9
CASSVGGLFNEQFF
>.|TRBV28
CASSFRQSTDTQYF
>.|TRBV2
CASSDRNTEAFF
>.|TRBV25-1
CASSTPNEQFF
>.|TRBV27
CASSSLRQGAINSPLHF
>.|TRBV7-9
CASSSGLAGRYEQYF